This T cell receptor beta chain is from a study of regulatory T cells. Amplification used 52 TRBV primers and 13 TRBJ primers. Only in-frame clones appear in the TCRdb table, and some are missing; sequencing was by immunoSEQ multiplex PCR. The table has tens of thousands of clones, 88% seen once. Every patient with CD3G deficiency had evidence of autoimmunity. Patients aged 2 to 39 years had fewer naive T cells. Study-wide results and limits: In CD3G-deficient patients, conventional CD4+ T cells were enriched for hydrophobic CDR3 residues at positions 6 and 7. In patients, unique TRB V-J pairs were restricted and V/J usage skewed, especially in Tregs.

About this clone itself: No antigen is known for it.

Trimming cost V 5 bases and J 10 bases, with 15 bases left between them. The CDR3 sequence is 13 residues long. The V gene's germline CDR1 is SEHNR and CDR2 FQNEAQ (reference sequence). V and J are TRBV7-9 and TRBJ2-1, with TRBD2 as a possible D gene (6 bases). The receptor was derived from a child aged 5 to 17 with CD3G deficiency. Sequencing was done on a sample of conventional CD4+ T cells sorted from blood. In DNA form, the CDR3 reads TGTGCCAGCAGCCGGACTAAGGTGGAGGAGCAGTTCTTC. Translated: CASSRTKVEEQFF.